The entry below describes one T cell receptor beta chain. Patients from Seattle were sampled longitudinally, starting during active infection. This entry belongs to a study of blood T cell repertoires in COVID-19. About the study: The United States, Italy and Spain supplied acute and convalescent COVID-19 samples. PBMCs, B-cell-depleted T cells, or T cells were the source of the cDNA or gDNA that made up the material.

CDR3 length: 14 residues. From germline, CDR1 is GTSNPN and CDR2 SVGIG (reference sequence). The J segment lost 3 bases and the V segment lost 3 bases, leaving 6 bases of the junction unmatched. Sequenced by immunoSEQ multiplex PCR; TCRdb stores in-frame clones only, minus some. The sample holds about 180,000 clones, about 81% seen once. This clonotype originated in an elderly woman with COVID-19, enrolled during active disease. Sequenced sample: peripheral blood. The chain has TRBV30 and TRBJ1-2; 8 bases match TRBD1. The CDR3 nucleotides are TGTGCCTGGAGGAATCCGGGACAGGACTATGGCTACACCTTC. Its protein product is CAWRNPGQDYGYTF.